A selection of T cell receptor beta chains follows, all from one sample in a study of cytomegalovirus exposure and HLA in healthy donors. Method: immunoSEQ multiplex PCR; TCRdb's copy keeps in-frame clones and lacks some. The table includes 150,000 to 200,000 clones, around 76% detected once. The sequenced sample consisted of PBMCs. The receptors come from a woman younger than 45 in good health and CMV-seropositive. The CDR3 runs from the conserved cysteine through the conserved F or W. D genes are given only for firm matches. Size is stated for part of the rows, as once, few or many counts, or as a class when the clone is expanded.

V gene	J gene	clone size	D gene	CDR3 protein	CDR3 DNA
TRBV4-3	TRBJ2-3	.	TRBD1	CASSQDGGQGADTQYF	TGCGCCAGCAGCCAAGATGGCGGACAGGGGGCGGATACGCAGTATTTT
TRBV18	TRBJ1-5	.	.	CASSPQDSWNQHF	TGTGCCAGCTCACCACAGGACAGTTGGAACCAGCATTTT
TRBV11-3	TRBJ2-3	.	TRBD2	CASSLEGTSGGRGDTQYF	TGTGCCAGCAGCTTAGAGGGGACTAGCGGGGGCCGGGGAGATACGCAGTATTTT
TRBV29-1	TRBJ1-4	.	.	CSVAVRGNIEKLFF	TGCAGCGTTGCCGTGAGAGGAAATATTGAAAAACTGTTTTTT
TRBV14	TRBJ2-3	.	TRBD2	CASSHRPHTSGDTDTQYF	TGTGCCAGCAGCCACCGCCCACATACTAGCGGGGACACAGATACGCAGTATTTT
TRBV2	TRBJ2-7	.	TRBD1	CASWEGGTGSYEQYF	TGTGCCAGCTGGGAGGGTGGGACAGGGTCCTACGAGCAGTACTTC
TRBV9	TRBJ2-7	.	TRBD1	CASSVGQGNYEQYF	TGTGCCAGCAGCGTAGGACAGGGGAACTACGAGCAGTACTTC
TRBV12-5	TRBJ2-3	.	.	CASGLLSGGTQYF	TGTGCTAGTGGTTTACTCTCCGGGGGTACGCAGTATTTT
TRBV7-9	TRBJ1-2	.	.	CASSLQGPYGYTF	TGTGCCAGCAGCTTACAGGGGCCCTATGGCTACACCTTC
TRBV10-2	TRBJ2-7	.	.	CASNNRVHSYEQYF	TGCGCCAGCAACAACAGGGTCCACTCCTACGAGCAGTACTTC
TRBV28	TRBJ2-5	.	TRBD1	CASSRDRGRFETQYF	TGTGCCAGCAGCCGGGACAGGGGGCGTTTTGAGACCCAGTACTTC
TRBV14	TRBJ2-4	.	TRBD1	CASSKGARGIQYF	TGTGCCAGCAGCAAGGGGGCCCGGGGCATTCAGTACTTC
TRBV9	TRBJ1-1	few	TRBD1	CASSQVGTGAEAFF	TGTGCCAGCAGCCAGGTAGGGACAGGGGCTGAAGCTTTCTTT
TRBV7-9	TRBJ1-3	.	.	CASSFLSGNTIYF	TGTGCCAGCAGCTTCCTCTCTGGAAACACCATATATTTT
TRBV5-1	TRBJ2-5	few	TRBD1	CASSVDRGSTYGQYF	TGCGCCAGCAGCGTCGACAGGGGGTCCACCTACGGGCAGTACTTC
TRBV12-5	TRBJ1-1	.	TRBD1	CASATGTGGKAFF	TGTGCTAGTGCTACCGGGACAGGGGGAAAAGCTTTCTTT
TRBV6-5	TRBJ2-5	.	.	CASSTTGLPQETQYF	TGTGCCAGCAGTACGACGGGACTCCCGCAAGAGACCCAGTACTTC
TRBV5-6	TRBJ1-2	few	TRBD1	CASSSPRTGNVYGYTF	TGTGCCAGCAGCTCACCCCGGACAGGGAATGTGTACGGCTACACCTTC
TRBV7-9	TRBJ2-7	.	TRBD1	CASSTGQGSTSYEQYF	TGTGCCAGCAGCACCGGACAGGGGTCCACATCCTACGAGCAGTACTTC
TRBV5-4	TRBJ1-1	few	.	CASSLYAGANLNTEAFF	TGTGCCAGCAGCTTGTACGCGGGGGCGAACCTGAACACTGAAGCTTTCTTT
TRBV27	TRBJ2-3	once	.	CASSGLTAIGTDTQYF	TGTGCCAGCAGTGGACTTACAGCCATCGGCACAGATACGCAGTATTTT
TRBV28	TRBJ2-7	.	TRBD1	CASSLVGQAYEQYF	TGTGCCAGCAGTTTAGTGGGACAGGCCTACGAGCAGTACTTC
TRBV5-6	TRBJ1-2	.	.	CASSLREWGYTF	TGTGCCAGCAGCTTGCGGGAATGGGGCTACACCTTC
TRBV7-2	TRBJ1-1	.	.	CASGLGGRGNTEAFF	TGTGCCAGCGGCCTTGGAGGGAGGGGGAACACTGAAGCTTTCTTT
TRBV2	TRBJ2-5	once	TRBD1	CASTATGAETQYF	TGTGCCAGCACCGCCACAGGGGCAGAGACCCAGTACTTC
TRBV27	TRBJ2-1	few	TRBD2	CASSPGTSGYNEQFF	TGTGCCAGCAGTCCGGGGACTAGCGGCTACAATGAGCAGTTCTTC
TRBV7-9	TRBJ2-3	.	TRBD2	CASSRRLADHTDTQYF	TGTGCCAGCAGCCGTCGACTAGCGGACCACACAGATACGCAGTATTTT
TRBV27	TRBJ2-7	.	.	CASTQTPGPSYLEQYF	TGTGCCAGCACTCAAACGCCGGGTCCCTCTTATCTCGAGCAGTACTTC
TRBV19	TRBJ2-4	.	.	CASSVQGTKNIQYF	TGTGCCAGTAGTGTACAGGGAACCAAAAACATTCAGTACTTC
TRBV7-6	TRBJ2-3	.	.	CASSLGTGSDTQYF	TGTGCCAGCAGCTTAGGTACAGGGTCAGATACGCAGTATTTT
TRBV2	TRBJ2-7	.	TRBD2	CASSKRLAGYEQYF	TGTGCCAGCAGTAAAAGACTAGCGGGCTACGAGCAGTACTTC
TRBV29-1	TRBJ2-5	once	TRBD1	CSVETGGRETQYF	TGCAGCGTTGAGACAGGGGGGAGAGAGACCCAGTACTTC
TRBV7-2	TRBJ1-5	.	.	CASSLGLSQPQHF	TGTGCCAGCAGCTTAGGACTGTCGCAGCCCCAGCATTTT
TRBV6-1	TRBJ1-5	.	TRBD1	CASGIDRGKPQHF	TGTGCCAGTGGGATTGACAGGGGTAAGCCCCAGCATTTT
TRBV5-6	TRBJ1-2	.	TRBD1	CASSLGTGGFYGYTF	TGTGCCAGCAGCTTGGGGACAGGGGGATTCTATGGCTACACCTTC
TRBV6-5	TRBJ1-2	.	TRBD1	CASSYDGQGFGYTF	TGTGCCAGCAGTTACGACGGACAGGGGTTTGGCTACACCTTC
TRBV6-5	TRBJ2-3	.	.	CASSSWLGHGIDTQYF	TGTGCCAGCAGTTCCTGGCTGGGACACGGAATAGATACGCAGTATTTT
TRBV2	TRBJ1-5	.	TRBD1	CASRTGDSPNQPQHF	TGTGCCAGCAGGACCGGGGACAGTCCGAATCAGCCCCAGCATTTT
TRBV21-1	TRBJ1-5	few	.	CASSNPVRGMWNQPQHF	TGTGCCAGCAGCAACCCGGTGAGAGGGATGTGGAATCAGCCCCAGCATTTT
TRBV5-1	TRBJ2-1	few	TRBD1	CASSFSGALGQGDNEQFF	TGCGCCAGCAGCTTCTCGGGCGCCCTAGGACAGGGGGACAATGAGCAGTTCTTC
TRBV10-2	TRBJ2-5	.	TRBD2	CASKVGLAGGRETQYF	TGCGCCAGCAAGGTGGGACTAGCGGGAGGAAGGGAGACCCAGTACTTC